The 4 T cell receptor delta chains given below trace back to one sample, sequenced in a study of gamma-delta T cells after stem cell transplantation. TCRdb repeated clone calling on the RT-PCR reads with CATT. This table holds 2,500 to 3,000 delta-chain clones, roughly 5.4% found once. Sequenced input: gamma-delta T cells. These receptors came from a human donor. It is not recorded whose cells these are; they may come from a transplant donor.

By sample share, this clone is medium-sized (0.01 to 0.1%). The chain links TRDV2 to TRDJ1, with D perhaps TRDD3 (5 bases). V lost 0 bases and J lost 2, with 18 bases in between. This CDR3 contains 17 residues. The germline gives CDR1 GEAIGNYY, CDR2 EKD. In nucleotides, the CDR3 is TGTGCCTGTGACACCGTCTACTCGCGGGGGCTGACCGATAAACTCATCTTT. Its translation is CACDTVYSRGLTDKLIF.

This clone turned up a few times. Translating this DNA gives a protein that differs at residue 6 from the TCRdb one, which belongs to a much larger clone; a read error is likely, and the protein shown is this translation. This chain joins TRDV2 and TRDJ1; TRDD3 agrees at 9 bases. Trimming took 0 bases from V and 3 from J; bases not matched to a gene: 16. CDR1 GEAIGNYY and CDR2 EKD come from the germline V gene. The CDR3 has 19 amino acids. CDR3 DNA: TGTGCCTGTGACACCGCTACTGGGGGACAAACGCGGTCCCCCGATAAACTCATCTTT. Translation: CACDTATGGQTRSPDKLIF.

The chain carries TRDV2 and TRDJ1, with TRDD3 identical over 12 bases. CDR1 and CDR2 from the germline V gene are GEAIGNYY and EKD. The CDR3 is made up of 16 amino acids. J was trimmed by 4 bases and V by 3 bases; bases with no gene match: 8. CDR3 sequence reads: CACDLLGDTFIDKLIF. The CDR3 region has the DNA TGTGCCTGTGACCTACTGGGGGATACATTCATCGATAAACTCATCTTT.

The gene calls are TRDV2 and TRDJ1, with TRDD3 matching over 9 bases. CDR1 and CDR2 (germline): GEAIGNYY, EKD. The CDR3 covers 16 residues. V trimming: 5 bases; J trimming: 7 bases; junction bases outside the gene matches: 16. CDR3 amino acids: CACGTLGDPARAKLIF. For the CDR3, the DNA is TGTGCCTGTGGCACGCTGGGGGATCCTGCACGGGCTAAACTCATCTTT.